This T cell receptor beta chain was recovered during a study of response to subunit inactivated influenza vaccine. Broader study findings: That few new T cells are recruited by each seasonal influenza vaccination was the authors' suggestion.

TCRdb re-called the RT-PCR reads through MiXCR, storing one row per CDR3 protein. The sample has 590,000 or so distinct CDR3 sequences; less than 15% are singletons. Regarding this clonotype: Its antigen is unidentified. This may arise from a read error, as a much more abundant clone is one base away.

This CDR3 region has 12 residues. Trimming took 7 bases from V and 7 from J, leaving 11 bases between them. The sequence derives from a man aged 50 or older who received an inactivated influenza vaccine. Sequences were derived from PBMCs from blood, sampled less than 15 days before vaccination. The rearrangement links TRBV12-3 or TRBV12-4 to TRBJ2-1; D is ambiguous. This CDR3 is CASNEGYNEQFF. As DNA, the CDR3 is TGTGCCAGCAACGAAGGCTATAATGAGCAGTTCTTC.